This TCR beta chain was sequenced for a study of blood T cell repertoires in COVID-19. Using immunoSEQ multiplex PCR, the repertoire was profiled, and TCRdb retains in-frame clones only, with some absent. The profile shows more than 300,000 clones, over 80% of them singletons. Per the germline V gene, CDR1 is MNHEY and CDR2 is SVGEGT. The CDR3 is 14 amino acids. V was clipped by 6 bases and J by 0 bases, with 9 bases between them. Enrollees, about 18 to 90 years old, lived in about two dozen US areas. The V gene is TRBV6-2 or TRBV6-3, the J gene TRBJ1-5; D perhaps matches TRBD1 (5 bases). The sequence was collected from a woman aged 45-65 years who had recovered from COVID-19. Sequencing used PBMCs or T cells enriched from blood (not recorded which). The DNA for the CDR3 is TGTGCCAGCAGCCAGACAGCTAGCAATCAGCCCCAGCATTTT. It yields the protein CASSQTASNQPQHF.